Listed below are T cell receptor beta chains from one sample, sequenced in a study of blood T cell repertoires in COVID-19. Profiled with immunoSEQ multiplex PCR; TCRdb holds only in-frame clones, not every one. The sample lists some 300,000 clones; 90% were seen once. The sample was peripheral blood. Receptors were obtained from a woman aged 40-49 years with COVID-19, enrolled during active disease. Both conserved end residues are part of each CDR3. The D gene is left open where the match is weak. Clone size is not always given. Where it is, it says once, few, many or a class for expanded clones.

TRBJ2-1 TRBV24-1 13 . . CATSEPGRAEQFF TGTGCCACCAGTGAGCCAGGCAGAGCTGAGCAGTTCTTC
TRBJ2-1 TRBV28 15 . . CASSPRGAVGNEQFF TGTGCCAGCAGTCCTCGGGGGGCAGTAGGAAATGAGCAGTTCTTC
TRBJ2-7 TRBV9 15 . TRBD1 CASSQVGDRVDEQYF TGTGCCAGCAGCCAAGTGGGGGACAGGGTGGACGAGCAGTACTTC
TRBJ1-2 TRBV15 15 . . CATSRDLGGGYGYTF TGTGCCACCAGCAGAGATCTAGGGGGTGGGTATGGCTACACCTTC
TRBJ1-1 TRBV28 15 . TRBD1 CASSSATGRGTEAFF TGTGCCAGCAGTTCGGCGACAGGGAGAGGCACTGAAGCTTTCTTT
TRBJ2-3 TRBV3-1/TRBV3-2 17 . TRBD2 CASSSGPSGRGTDTQYF TGTGCCAGCAGCTCAGGCCCTAGCGGGAGAGGAACAGATACGCAGTATTTT
TRBJ1-6 TRBV9 17 once . CASSGGQSSSYNSPLHF TGTGCCAGCAGCGGAGGACAGTCGAGCTCCTATAATTCACCCCTCCACTTT
TRBJ1-2 TRBV19 15 . . CATSRSGGANYGYTF TGTGCCACGAGCAGAAGTGGGGGGGCTAACTATGGCTACACCTTC
TRBJ2-1 TRBV4-3 15 . TRBD2 CASSLGLAGVGEQFF TGCGCCAGCAGCCTCGGACTAGCGGGAGTAGGTGAGCAGTTCTTC
TRBJ2-5 TRBV7-2 14 once . CASSARLGQETQYF TGTGCCAGCAGCGCCCGACTGGGCCAAGAGACCCAGTACTTC
TRBJ1-4 TRBV5-1 12 . . CASSLDGEKLFF TGCGCCAGCAGCTTGGACGGGGAAAAACTGTTTTTT
TRBJ2-5 TRBV5-1 15 . TRBD1 CASSYTGQGRETQYF TGCGCCAGCAGCTACACGGGACAGGGGAGAGAGACCCAGTACTTC
TRBJ1-2 TRBV19 14 . . CASSRDMSDYGYTF TGTGCCAGTAGTAGGGACATGTCGGATTACGGCTACACCTTC
TRBJ2-7 TRBV18 15 once TRBD2 CASSPPRREGYEQYF TGTGCCAGCTCACCACCGCGACGGGAGGGGTACGAGCAGTACTTC
TRBJ1-3 TRBV7-3 14 . . CASGLGGRGNTIYF TGTGCCAGCGGGCTTGGGGGCCGTGGAAACACCATATATTTT
TRBJ1-6 TRBV28 14 . . CASSLGGPGSPLHF TGTGCCAGCAGTTTAGGAGGGCCCGGCTCACCCCTCCACTTT
TRBJ1-2 TRBV5-4 13 . TRBD1 CASSTGGGRGYTF TGTGCCAGCAGCACAGGGGGCGGCCGAGGCTACACCTTC
TRBJ1-1 TRBV18 13 . . CASSPDKNTEAFF TGTGCCAGCTCACCTGACAAGAACACTGAAGCTTTCTTT
TRBJ2-5 TRBV18 16 . . CASSPISRGPQETQYF TGTGCCAGCTCACCGATCTCGCGGGGACCCCAAGAGACCCAGTACTTC
TRBJ2-1 TRBV30 12 . . CAWRAKRFEQFF TGTGCCTGGAGGGCTAAGAGGTTTGAGCAGTTCTTC
TRBJ2-1 TRBV30 11 . . CAWSNYNEQFF TGTGCCTGGTCCAATTACAATGAGCAGTTCTTC
TRBJ1-5 TRBV28 15 once TRBD1 CASSTPQGVNQPQHF TGTGCCAGCAGCACCCCCCAGGGGGTGAATCAGCCCCAGCATTTT
TRBJ2-7 TRBV5-1 14 . . CASSRTTGSYEQYF TGCGCCAGCAGCAGGACTACAGGATCCTACGAGCAGTACTTC
TRBJ1-1 TRBV6-5 14 . . CASRSQGMNTEAFF TGTGCCAGCAGATCTCAGGGCATGAACACTGAAGCTTTCTTT
TRBJ1-1 TRBV18 15 . . CASSPIQALNTEAFF TGTGCCAGCTCACCAATCCAGGCCTTGAACACTGAAGCTTTCTTT
TRBJ2-7 TRBV28 12 few . CASSLLSSEQYF TGTGCCAGCAGTTTATTGTCCAGCGAGCAGTACTTC
TRBJ2-3 TRBV6-6 16 once . CASNLDSSGGTDTQYF TGTGCCAGCAACTTAGACTCCTCCGGCGGCACAGATACGCAGTATTTT